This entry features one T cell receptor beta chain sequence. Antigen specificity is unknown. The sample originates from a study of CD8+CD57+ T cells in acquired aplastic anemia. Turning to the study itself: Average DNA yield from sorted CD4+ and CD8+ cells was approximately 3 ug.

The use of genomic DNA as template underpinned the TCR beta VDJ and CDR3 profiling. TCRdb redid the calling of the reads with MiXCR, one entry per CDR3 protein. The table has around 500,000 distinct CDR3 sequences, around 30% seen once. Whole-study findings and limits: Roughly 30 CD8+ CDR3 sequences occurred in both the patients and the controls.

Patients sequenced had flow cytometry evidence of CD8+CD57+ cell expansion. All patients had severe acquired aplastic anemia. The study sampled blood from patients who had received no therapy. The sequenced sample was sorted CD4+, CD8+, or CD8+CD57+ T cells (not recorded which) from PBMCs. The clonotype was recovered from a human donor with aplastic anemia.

CDR3: CASSLKNTDTQYF. CDR3 DNA: TGTGCCAGCAGCCTAAAGAACACAGATACGCAGTATTTT. The chain carries TRBV7-3 and TRBJ2-3; D call uncertain. Germline V gene data show CDR1 as SGHTA and CDR2 as FQGTGA. There are 13 residues in the CDR3. V was shortened by 5 bases and J by 2 bases, with 8 bases between the two germline ends.